This T cell receptor beta chain was recovered during a study of T cell responses to AZD1222 COVID-19 vaccine. Libraries were prepared by immunoSEQ multiplex PCR; TCRdb keeps only in-frame clonotypes and omits some of them. This table holds about 83,000 clones, approximately 87% found once. Study results and limitations: In all cases, repertoires were sampled only after the peak T cell response. Reportedly, nearly half of unique spike TCRs recognized epitopes outside B.1.351/B.1.1.7 mutations. Females outnumbered males among donors, who were mostly white British; clonal diversity was possibly underestimated. Spike-wide vaccine-associated CD4 TCRs dominated at 160-218 and 743-854.

A word on this clone: No antigen is known for it.

Trimming shortened V by 5 bases and J by 5 bases, and 18 bases separated the two germline ends. This CDR3 region has 15 residues. Germline lookup yields CDR1 SNHLY and CDR2 FYNNEI. The chain is built from TRBV2 and TRBJ1-1; possible D gene TRBD1, 5 bases. This TCR was recovered from an adult in good health. This specimen was peripheral blood, taken on day 0 of MenACWY control vaccination. The CDR3 region is CASSKIRDSGTEAFF. CDR3 DNA sequence: TGTGCCAGCAGTAAAATACGGGACTCCGGAACTGAAGCTTTCTTT.